This T cell receptor (beta chain) was documented in a study of T cell changes during pregnancy in multiple sclerosis. Libraries were prepared by immunoSEQ multiplex PCR; TCRdb keeps only in-frame clonotypes and omits some of them. The table includes about 40,000 clones, 90% to 95% detected once. Germline V gene data show CDR1 as SGHRS and CDR2 as YFSETQ. V shed 0 bases and J 5 bases; nucleotides not matched to a gene: 2. The CDR3 runs to 13 residues. The source is a female donor with multiple sclerosis, enrolled in a pregnancy study. V gene TRBV5-1 combines with J gene TRBJ2-7, with TRBD2 identical over 7 bases. The source material was peripheral blood, sampled in the third trimester of pregnancy. CDR3 nucleotides: TGCGCCAGCAGCTTGGGCGGGAGCCACGAGCAGTACTTC. Translated, it gives CASSLGGSHEQYF.